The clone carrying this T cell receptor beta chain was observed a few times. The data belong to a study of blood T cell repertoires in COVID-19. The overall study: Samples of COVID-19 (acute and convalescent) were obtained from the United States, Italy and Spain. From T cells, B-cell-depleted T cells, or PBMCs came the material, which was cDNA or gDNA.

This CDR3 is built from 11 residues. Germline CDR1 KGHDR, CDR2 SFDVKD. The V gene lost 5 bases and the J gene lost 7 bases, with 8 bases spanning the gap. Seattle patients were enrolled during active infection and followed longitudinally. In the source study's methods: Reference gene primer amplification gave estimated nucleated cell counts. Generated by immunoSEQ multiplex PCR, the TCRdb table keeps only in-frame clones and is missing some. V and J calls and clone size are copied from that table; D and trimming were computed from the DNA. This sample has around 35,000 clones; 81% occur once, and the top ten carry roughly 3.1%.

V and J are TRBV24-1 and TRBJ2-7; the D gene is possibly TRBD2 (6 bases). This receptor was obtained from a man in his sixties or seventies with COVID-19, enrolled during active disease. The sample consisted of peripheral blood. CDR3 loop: CATSVAGEQYF. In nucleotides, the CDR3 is TGTGCCACCAGTGTCGCGGGAGAGCAGTACTTC.